This entry concerns a single T cell receptor beta chain. The data derive from a study of blood T cell repertoires in COVID-19. Background on the study: Samples taken during acute and convalescent COVID-19 were collected in the United States, Italy and Spain. T cells, B-cell-depleted T cells, or PBMCs provided the cDNA or gDNA that served as material.

In the original analysis: Reference gene primer amplification gave nucleated cell count estimates. Method: immunoSEQ multiplex PCR; TCRdb's copy keeps in-frame clones and lacks some. The DNA was the basis for D and trimming; V, J and clone size are from that table. Here the sample spans nearly 70,000 clones, 82% being singletons. Between the trimmed V and J ends, which lost 7 bases and 5 bases, there was a span of 11 bases. CDR1 is MNHEY and CDR2 is SVGAGI in the germline V gene. The CDR3 length is 13 residues. V gene TRBV6-5 combines with J gene TRBJ2-2; D uncertain. The source of this sequence is a woman at least 80 years old with acute or convalescent COVID-19. Sequenced input: peripheral blood. The CDR3 coding sequence is TGTGCCAGCATTCTGCCCGGTACCGGGGAGCTGTTTTTT. Protein product: CASILPGTGELFF.